This TCR beta chain was recorded in a study of T cells in Graves' hyperthyroidism and ophthalmopathy. Used for diagnoses were clinical symptoms, serum thyroxine and TRAb, thyroid ultrasound and orbital computed tomography. The investigators amplified TCR beta CDR3 regions from RNA transcripts. HTBI primers drove first-round RT-PCR of the TCR CDR3. TCRdb independently ran MiXCR on the multiplex PCR reads; one entry per CDR3 protein. This sample has hundreds of thousands of distinct CDR3 sequences, with approximately 14% found just once. This CDR3 has 15 residues. Germline V gives CDR1 SGHTA, CDR2 FQGNSA. Trimming took 5 bases from V and 2 from J, leaving 16 bases between them. Study findings and constraints: Appearing also in blood were most of the thyroid clonotypes expanded above 0.001. Researchers report that a 13 V-J model separated ophthalmopathy from stable hyperthyroidism.

This clonotype was counted ten times or more. Its antigen is unidentified. Sequencing was done on a sample of blood. The chain carries TRBV7-2 and TRBJ2-7; the D gene could be TRBD1 or TRBD2 (6 bases each). The sequence derives from a woman aged 18-29 years with Graves' hyperthyroidism. The CDR3 here is CASSPSWGAAYEQYF. CDR3 sequence (DNA): TGTGCCAGCAGCCCCAGTTGGGGGGCAGCCTACGAGCAGTACTTC. The whole variable domain, remainder taken from reference TRBV7-2 and TRBJ2-7, is GAGVSQSPSNKVTEKGKDVELRCDPISGHTALYWYRQSLGQGLEFLIYFQGNSAPDKSGLPSDRFSAERTGGSVSTLTIQRTQQEDSAVYLCASSPSWGAAYEQYFGPGTRLTVT.